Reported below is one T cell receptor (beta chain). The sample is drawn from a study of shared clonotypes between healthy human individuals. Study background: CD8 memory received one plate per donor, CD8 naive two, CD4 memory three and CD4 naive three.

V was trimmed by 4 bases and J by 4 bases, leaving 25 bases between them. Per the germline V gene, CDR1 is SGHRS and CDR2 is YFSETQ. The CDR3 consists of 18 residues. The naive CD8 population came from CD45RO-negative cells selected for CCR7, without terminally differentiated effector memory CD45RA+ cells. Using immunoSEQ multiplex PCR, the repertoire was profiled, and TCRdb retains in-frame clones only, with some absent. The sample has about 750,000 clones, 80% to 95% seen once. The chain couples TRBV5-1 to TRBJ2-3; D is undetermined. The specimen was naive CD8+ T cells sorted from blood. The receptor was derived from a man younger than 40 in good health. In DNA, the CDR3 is TGCGCCAGCAGCCCCCTTATCGGCAGCCGTGTTTGGGCAGATACGCAGTATTTT. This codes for CASSPLIGSRVWADTQYF. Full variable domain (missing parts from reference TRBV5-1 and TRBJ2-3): KAGVTQTPRYLIKTRGQQVTLSCSPISGHRSVSWYQQTPGQGLQFLFEYFSETQRNKGNFPGRFSGRQFSNSRSEMNVSTLELGDSALYLCASSPLIGSRVWADTQYFGPGTRLTVL.